Following are 28 T cell receptor beta chains from one sample sequenced in a study of CD8 T cells in ankylosing spondylitis. A single record per CDR3 protein comes from TCRdb applying MiXCR to the 5' RACE reads. The sample records 200,000 to 250,000 distinct CDR3 sequences, under 12% being singletons. The sequencing sample was made of blood, either unsorted or a sorted T cell fraction (not recorded which). These receptor sequences come from a male donor with ankylosing spondylitis or in good health (not recorded which).

J is TRBJ2-1 and V is TRBV7-9; D remains unclear. From germline, CDR1 is SEHNR and CDR2 FQNEAQ (reference sequence). V lost 5 bases, J lost 0 bases, and 11 bases lay in between. The CDR3 covers 15 residues. CDR3 loop: CASSQDGLSYNEQFF. The CDR3 nucleotides read TGTGCCAGCAGCCAGGACGGTCTCTCCTACAATGAGCAGTTCTTC.

At least ten counts were recorded for this clonotype. This chain connects TRBV12-3 or TRBV12-4 to TRBJ2-3; D may be TRBD2 (6 bases). Trimming removed 7 bases from V and 6 bases from J, with 23 bases in between. The CDR3 runs to 16 residues. The CDR3 sequence: CASTTAGLREKDTQYF. The CDR3 nucleotides are TGTGCCAGCACGACCGCGGGGTTAAGGGAGAAGGATACGCAGTATTTT.

This clonotype was picked up many times. J is TRBJ2-1 and V is TRBV5-6, with D maybe TRBD1 (6 bases). The ends were cut back, 2 bases at V and 4 bases at J, with 19 bases in the middle. In germline, CDR1 is SGHDT, CDR2 YYEEEE. The CDR3 sequence is 17 residues long. The DNA of the CDR3 is TGTGCCAGCAGCTTAGAACAGCACCAAAGGGGGTACAATGAGCAGTTCTTC. Translating gives CASSLEQHQRGYNEQFF.

This clonotype was seen repeatedly, ten times or more. V is TRBV10-3 and J is TRBJ2-1; unclear D gene. Trimming took 5 bases from V and 4 from J, leaving 12 bases between them. CDR1 ENHRY and CDR2 SYGVKD come from the germline V gene. This CDR3 has 14 residues. The CDR3 here is CAISPLTEYNEQFF. CDR3 DNA: TGTGCCATCAGTCCCTTGACCGAGTACAATGAGCAGTTCTTC.

This clonotype was seen repeatedly, ten times or more. The rearrangement links TRBV9 to TRBJ1-1, with 7 bases aligning to TRBD1. From germline, CDR1 is SGDLS and CDR2 YYNGEE. The CDR3 totals 14 residues. With V trimmed by 4 bases and J by 3 bases, 6 bases remained unmatched. DNA for the CDR3: TGTGCCAGCAGCCTCGCGACAGGGTACACTGAAGCTTTCTTT. Its protein is CASSLATGYTEAFF.

The rearrangement uses TRBV7-9 and TRBJ2-7; no clear D gene. V lost 3 bases and J 2 bases, leaving 8 bases between the germline ends. Germline V gene sequence: CDR1 SEHNR, CDR2 FQNEAQ (reference sequence). This CDR3 has 13 residues. The CDR3 sequence is CASSFVGAYEQYF. Written as DNA, the CDR3 is TGTGCCAGCAGCTTCGTCGGAGCCTACGAGCAGTACTTC. The whole variable domain, filled in from reference TRBV7-9 and TRBJ2-7, reads DTGVSQNPRHKITKRGQNVTFRCDPISEHNRLYWYRQTLGQGPEFLTYFQNEAQLEKSRLLSDRFSAERPKGSFSTLEIQRTEQGDSAMYLCASSFVGAYEQYFGPGTRLTVT.

The chain employs TRBV12-2 and TRBJ2-1. TRBV12-2 is flagged as a pseudogene. The CDR3 extends over 14 amino acids. CDR3 nucleotides: TGTGCAAGTCGGTCCTACTTAGAAAGGCTTGAGCAGTTCTTC. It codes for CASRSYLERLEQFF.

This clonotype has a count of ten or more. This rearrangement joins TRBV12-3 or TRBV12-4 to TRBJ1-1; D remains ambiguous. CDR3 size: 11 residues. The V end was cut by 4 bases, the J end by 8 bases, with 8 bases between. The CDR3 sequence is CASSSPGEAFF. Here the CDR3 DNA reads TGTGCCAGCAGTTCCCCCGGGGAAGCTTTCTTT.

This clonotype was picked up many times. The DNA of the CDR3 is TGTGCCAGCAGCTTGGGACTAGCGAGACACGAGCAGTTCTTC. This codes for CASSLGLARHEQFF. The J gene is TRBJ2-1, the V gene TRBV5-6, with TRBD2 identical over 8 bases. This CDR3 is built from 14 residues. Germline V gene data show CDR1 as SGHDT and CDR2 as YYEEEE. Trimming removed 0 bases from V and 10 bases from J; junction bases left unmatched: 6.

This clonotype was seen at least ten times. The chain uses TRBV25-1 and TRBJ1-2; D is possibly TRBD1 (5 bases). This CDR3 is built from 11 residues. Germline CDR1 reads MGHDK; CDR2 reads SYGVNS. V gave up 7 bases and J gave up 7 bases, with 10 bases separating them. CDR3: CASMGESGYTF. In DNA, the CDR3 is TGTGCCAGCATGGGGGAGAGTGGCTACACCTTC.

This clonotype has at least ten counts. This sequence joins TRBV12-3 or TRBV12-4 and TRBJ2-7, with D hard to call. This CDR3 has 13 amino acids. The germline V and J ends were trimmed by 7 bases and 4 bases, with 14 bases remaining between them. CDR3 residues: CASTPDQPYEQYF. The CDR3 nucleotides are TGTGCCAGCACTCCTGATCAACCGTACGAGCAGTACTTC.

The sample holds a few counts of this clonotype. This chain uses TRBV7-2 with TRBJ2-5; the D is unclear. V was pared by 4 bases and J by 5 bases, with 14 bases between. From germline, CDR1 is SGHTA and CDR2 FQGNSA. The CDR3 sequence is 14 residues long. The CDR3 here is CASSSGSLGETQYF. The CDR3 bases are TGTGCCAGCAGCTCCGGCAGTTTGGGGGAGACCCAGTACTTC.

This clonotype was recorded at least ten times. The chain is built from TRBV24-1 and TRBJ2-1; 16 nucleotides align to TRBD2. In germline, CDR1 is KGHDR, CDR2 SFDVKD. The junction had 3 bases not matched to a gene; V was cut back by 4 bases and J by 7 bases. The CDR3 runs to 16 residues. This chain's CDR3 is CATSDPGLAGGNEQFF. CDR3 coding DNA: TGTGCCACCAGTGACCCGGGACTAGCGGGGGGGAATGAGCAGTTCTTC.

This chain joins TRBV30 and TRBJ2-1, with 8 bases fitting TRBD1. The junction had 11 bases not matched to a gene; V was cut back by 3 bases and J by 1 base. The CDR3 is 17 amino acids. Germline assignment: CDR1 GTSNPN and CDR2 SVGIG (reference sequence). Here the CDR3 reads CAWSGRIDRGSYNEQFF. The CDR3 nucleotides are TGTGCCTGGAGCGGACGGATTGACAGGGGTTCCTACAATGAGCAGTTCTTC. The whole variable domain, remainder taken from reference TRBV30 and TRBJ2-1, is SQTIHQWPATLVQPVGSPLSLECTVEGTSNPNLYWYRQAAGRGLQLLFYSVGIGQISSEVPQNLSASRPQDRQFILSSKKLLLSDSGFYLCAWSGRIDRGSYNEQFFGPGTRLTVL.

This clonotype occurred many times. The chain joins TRBV5-1 to TRBJ1-6, with 12 nucleotides matching TRBD1. CDR3 length: 17 residues. V trimming: 4 bases; J trimming: 3 bases; junction bases outside the gene matches: 5. Germline V gene sequence: CDR1 SGHRS, CDR2 YFSETQ. The CDR3 is CASSGGQGAVYNSPLHF. CDR3 DNA sequence: TGCGCCAGCAGCGGGGGACAGGGGGCCGTCTATAATTCACCCCTCCACTTT.

This clonotype was seen repeatedly, ten times or more. CDR3 nucleotides: TGCAGCGTTGCGGATAGCGGGACAGGGGGGGGGGAAGCTTTCTTT. This sequence encodes CSVADSGTGGGEAFF. The chain recombines TRBV29-1 with TRBJ1-1, with 11 bases lining up with TRBD1. CDR1 is SQVTM, CDR2 ANQGSEA, per germline. The CDR3 contains 15 residues. Trimming cost V 4 bases and J 8 bases; bases outside gene matches: 12.

Ten or more counts support this clonotype. The gene calls are TRBV15 and TRBJ2-6; no clear D. Looked up from germline, CDR1 is LNHNV and CDR2 is YYDKDF (reference sequence). The CDR3 is 15 amino acids. Trimming shortened V by 1 base and J by 0 bases, and 4 bases separated the two germline ends. The CDR3 loop reads CATSRVDSGANVLTF. The DNA for the CDR3 is TGTGCCACCAGCAGAGTTGACTCTGGGGCCAACGTCCTGACTTTC.

This clonotype was seen only a few times. The chain uses TRBV6-2 or TRBV6-3 and TRBJ1-5, with 7 bases lining up with TRBD1. J lost 5 bases, V lost 5 bases, and 15 bases had no gene match. The CDR3 sequence is 17 residues long. CDR1 is MNHEY, CDR2 SVGEGT, per germline. The CDR3 DNA follows: TGTGCCAGCAGTACCCGCGGTGGGGACAGCAGATATCAGCCCCAGCATTTT. Its protein product is CASSTRGGDSRYQPQHF.

Ten or more counts support this clonotype. The chain joins TRBV6-6 to TRBJ2-5; D unclear. The V and J ends lost 2 bases and 5 bases respectively, with 3 bases between them. The CDR3 is made up of 11 amino acids. Germline lookup yields CDR1 MNHNY and CDR2 SVGAGI (reference sequence). The CDR3 DNA follows: TGTGCCAGCAGTTACAAGGAGACCCAGTACTTC. Protein product: CASSYKETQYF.

The chain carries TRBV12-3 or TRBV12-4 and TRBJ1-2; D possibly corresponds to TRBD1 (5 bases). Trimming stripped 5 bases from V and 4 bases from J, with 8 bases between. The CDR3 is 12 amino acids. CDR3 coding DNA: TGTGCCAGCAGTGGGGACGGCTATGGCTACACCTTC. Translating it yields CASSGDGYGYTF.

This clonotype showed up many times. This chain links TRBV6-2 or TRBV6-3 with TRBJ2-2; D gene ambiguous. The CDR3 runs 13 residues. Germline-derived CDR1 and CDR2 are MNHEY and SVGEGT. Trimming removed 2 bases at V and 6 bases at J, with 7 bases between. CDR3 in amino acids: CASSYKMAGELFF. Here the CDR3 DNA reads TGTGCCAGCAGTTACAAGATGGCCGGGGAGCTGTTTTTT.

The rearrangement uses TRBV7-9 and TRBJ1-1, with a weak D call TRBD1 (5 bases). CDR1 and CDR2 from the germline V gene are SEHNR and FQNEAQ (reference sequence). V lost 8 bases and J 6 bases, leaving 19 bases between the germline ends. CDR3 length equals 14 residues. The CDR3, as DNA: TGTGCCAGCTATCCGGAGGGGAGCCTCTCTGAAGCTTTCTTT. The encoded protein is CASYPEGSLSEAFF. The full variable domain, its missing parts supplied by reference TRBV7-9 and TRBJ1-1, is DTGVSQNPRHKITKRGQNVTFRCDPISEHNRLYWYRQTLGQGPEFLTYFQNEAQLEKSRLLSDRFSAERPKGSFSTLEIQRTEQGDSAMYLCASYPEGSLSEAFFGQGTRLTVV.

This clonotype appeared many times. The chain combines TRBV20-1 with TRBJ2-3; D is unresolved. This CDR3 contains 15 residues. The V gene lost 3 bases and the J gene lost 4 bases, with 17 bases spanning the gap. Looked up from germline, CDR1 is DFQATT and CDR2 is SNEGSKA (reference sequence). CDR3 sequence reads: CSASVSSLRSDTQYF. CDR3 bases: TGCAGTGCTAGTGTATCGAGCCTCCGGTCAGATACGCAGTATTTT.

This clonotype showed up many times. CDR3 DNA: TGTGCCAGCAGTCTCGGACAGGGAGGTGGCTACACCTTC. Translating it yields CASSLGQGGGYTF. The chain recombines TRBV6-1 with TRBJ1-2; TRBD1 matches 8 bases. Trimming removed 5 bases from V and 7 bases from J; junction bases left unmatched: 6. The germline gives CDR1 MNHNS, CDR2 SASEGT. This CDR3 contains 13 residues.

This clonotype was observed at least ten times. The chain uses TRBV5-1 and TRBJ2-7, with 8 bases matching TRBD1. The V gene's germline CDR1 is SGHRS and CDR2 YFSETQ. There are 14 residues in the CDR3. V was clipped by 2 bases and J by 5 bases; unmatched bases: 6. CDR3 residues: CASSFWTGINEQYF. As DNA, the CDR3 is TGCGCCAGCAGCTTTTGGACAGGGATCAACGAGCAGTACTTC.

The chain uses TRBV7-9 and TRBJ2-6; D might be TRBD1 or TRBD2, each matching 5 bases. This CDR3 spans 16 amino acids. Germline CDR1 SEHNR, CDR2 FQNEAQ (reference sequence). Trimming pared 4 bases from V and 0 bases from J, leaving 10 bases between. The CDR3 loop is CASSSGGTSGANVLTF. The CDR3 region has the DNA TGTGCCAGCAGCTCTGGGGGTACCTCTGGGGCCAACGTCCTGACTTTC.

The sample holds many counts of this clonotype. The chain is built from TRBV4-2 and TRBJ1-5; the D is unclear. The germline V gene has CDR1 LGHNA and CDR2 YNFKEQ. V shed 0 bases and J shed 0 bases, with 6 bases lying between them. This CDR3 is 15 amino acids long. DNA for the CDR3: TGTGCCAGCAGCCAAGAAGAGGATAGCAATCAGCCCCAGCATTTT. It is translated as CASSQEEDSNQPQHF.

This clonotype was observed at least ten times. The chain couples TRBV7-2 to TRBJ2-1; 7 nucleotides match TRBD1. From germline, CDR1 is SGHTA and CDR2 FQGNSA. V dropped 2 bases and J dropped 7; count of bases not matched to a gene: 11. This CDR3 spans 16 amino acids. The DNA of the CDR3 is TGTGCCAGCAGCTTATCCGGGACAGTCCCTGGGAATGAGCAGTTCTTC. Translating it yields CASSLSGTVPGNEQFF.